Listed below are T cell receptor beta chains from one sample, sequenced in a study of blood T cell repertoires in COVID-19. Produced via immunoSEQ multiplex PCR; TCRdb's table is partial and in-frame only. Here the sample spans about 280,000 clones, roughly 86% being singletons. What was sequenced was peripheral blood. Receptor source: a man aged 18 to 35 with active or convalescent COVID-19. Both conserved end residues are part of each CDR3. The D gene is left open where the match is weak. Clone size is stated in some rows and not others, as once, few, many or a class when expanded.

v_gene: TRBV4-3; j_gene: TRBJ1-4; d_gene: -; abundance: once; CDR3aa: CASSQDRGTIGEKLFF; CDR3nt: TGCGCCAGCAGCCAAGATCGGGGTACGATAGGTGAAAAACTGTTTTTT
v_gene: TRBV6-2/TRBV6-3; j_gene: TRBJ2-3; d_gene: -; abundance: -; CDR3aa: CASSSTGTTDTQYF; CDR3nt: TGTGCCAGCAGTTCCACCGGGACTACAGATACGCAGTATTTT
v_gene: TRBV4-2; j_gene: TRBJ2-2; d_gene: -; abundance: -; CDR3aa: CASSQEALIEDTGELFF; CDR3nt: TGTGCCAGCAGCCAAGAAGCGCTAATAGAGGACACCGGGGAGCTGTTTTTT
v_gene: TRBV19; j_gene: TRBJ1-1; d_gene: TRBD1; abundance: -; CDR3aa: CASMGQRRGTEAFF; CDR3nt: TGTGCCAGTATGGGACAGCGTCGCGGCACTGAAGCTTTCTTT
v_gene: TRBV27; j_gene: TRBJ1-1; d_gene: -; abundance: -; CDR3aa: CASSYTTGFNTEAFF; CDR3nt: TGTGCCAGCAGCTATACTACAGGGTTCAACACTGAAGCTTTCTTT
v_gene: TRBV5-5; j_gene: TRBJ1-6; d_gene: TRBD1; abundance: -; CDR3aa: CASSLTGDSPLHF; CDR3nt: TGTGCCAGCAGCTTGACAGGGGATTCACCCCTCCACTTT
v_gene: TRBV13; j_gene: TRBJ2-1; d_gene: TRBD2; abundance: -; CDR3aa: CASSPGLSYNEQFF; CDR3nt: TGTGCCAGCAGCCCGGGACTATCCTACAATGAGCAGTTCTTC
v_gene: TRBV9; j_gene: TRBJ2-7; d_gene: TRBD1; abundance: -; CDR3aa: CASSVGTGDSYEQYF; CDR3nt: TGTGCCAGCAGCGTAGGGACAGGCGACTCCTACGAGCAGTACTTC
v_gene: TRBV6-5; j_gene: TRBJ1-6; d_gene: -; abundance: -; CDR3aa: CASSYEGNSPLHF; CDR3nt: TGTGCCAGCAGTTACGAGGGTAATTCACCCCTCCACTTT
v_gene: TRBV6-2/TRBV6-3; j_gene: TRBJ1-1; d_gene: -; abundance: -; CDR3aa: CASSSVNTEAFF; CDR3nt: TGTGCCAGCAGTTCAGTGAACACTGAAGCTTTCTTT
v_gene: TRBV7-9; j_gene: TRBJ2-7; d_gene: -; abundance: many; CDR3aa: CASSLGQGGYEQYF; CDR3nt: TGTGCCAGCAGCTTAGGTCAGGGAGGCTACGAGCAGTACTTC
v_gene: TRBV10-3; j_gene: TRBJ2-7; d_gene: -; abundance: -; CDR3aa: CAISVGRGSYEQYF; CDR3nt: TGTGCCATCAGTGTAGGGCGGGGCTCCTACGAGCAGTACTTC
v_gene: TRBV19; j_gene: TRBJ2-4; d_gene: TRBD1; abundance: -; CDR3aa: CASSSGTGDIQYF; CDR3nt: TGTGCCAGTAGTTCCGGGACAGGGGACATTCAGTACTTC
v_gene: TRBV13; j_gene: TRBJ2-3; d_gene: -; abundance: -; CDR3aa: CASSLQGRADTQYF; CDR3nt: TGTGCCAGCAGCTTACAGGGTCGGGCAGATACGCAGTATTTT
v_gene: TRBV19; j_gene: TRBJ2-5; d_gene: -; abundance: few; CDR3aa: CASSIGQETQYF; CDR3nt: TGTGCCAGTAGTATCGGTCAAGAGACCCAGTACTTC
v_gene: TRBV7-8; j_gene: TRBJ2-2; d_gene: -; abundance: -; CDR3aa: CASSLGGAGGELFF; CDR3nt: TGTGCCAGCAGCTTAGGCGGGGCCGGCGGGGAGCTGTTTTTT
v_gene: TRBV27; j_gene: TRBJ1-1; d_gene: TRBD1; abundance: -; CDR3aa: CASSALIQGRREAFF; CDR3nt: TGTGCCAGCAGTGCCCTCATACAGGGGAGGAGGGAAGCTTTCTTT
v_gene: TRBV4-1; j_gene: TRBJ2-3; d_gene: TRBD2; abundance: -; CDR3aa: CASSLGLAGGDADTQYF; CDR3nt: TGCGCCAGCAGCCTGGGACTAGCGGGGGGGGACGCAGATACGCAGTATTTT
v_gene: TRBV6-5; j_gene: TRBJ2-2; d_gene: -; abundance: -; CDR3aa: CATRTVTGELFF; CDR3nt: TGTGCCACTAGGACAGTGACCGGGGAGCTGTTTTTT
v_gene: TRBV18; j_gene: TRBJ1-3; d_gene: -; abundance: -; CDR3aa: CASSPAGYNSGNTIYF; CDR3nt: TGTGCCAGCTCACCAGCAGGATATAACTCTGGAAACACCATATATTTT
v_gene: TRBV2; j_gene: TRBJ2-3; d_gene: -; abundance: -; CDR3aa: CASSEEESTDTQYF; CDR3nt: TGTGCCAGCAGTGAGGAGGAGAGCACAGATACGCAGTATTTT
v_gene: TRBV12-5; j_gene: TRBJ1-1; d_gene: TRBD1; abundance: -; CDR3aa: CASGLVQGAWGTEAFF; CDR3nt: TGTGCTAGTGGTTTGGTCCAGGGGGCCTGGGGCACTGAAGCTTTCTTT
v_gene: TRBV7-8; j_gene: TRBJ1-1; d_gene: TRBD1; abundance: -; CDR3aa: CASSYFGTANTEAFF; CDR3nt: TGTGCCAGCAGCTACTTCGGGACAGCGAACACTGAAGCTTTCTTT
v_gene: TRBV2; j_gene: TRBJ2-5; d_gene: -; abundance: -; CDR3aa: CASQQGSGETQYF; CDR3nt: TGTGCCAGTCAACAGGGTTCAGGAGAGACCCAGTACTTC
v_gene: TRBV3-1/TRBV3-2; j_gene: TRBJ1-1; d_gene: TRBD1; abundance: once; CDR3aa: CASSPDRGRNTEAFF; CDR3nt: TGTGCCAGCAGCCCGGACAGGGGCCGGAACACTGAAGCTTTCTTT
v_gene: TRBV4-3; j_gene: TRBJ2-2; d_gene: -; abundance: -; CDR3aa: CASSQDNEAPNTGELFF; CDR3nt: TGCGCCAGCAGCCAAGATAATGAAGCACCGAACACCGGGGAGCTGTTTTTT
v_gene: TRBV9; j_gene: TRBJ2-5; d_gene: TRBD2; abundance: -; CDR3aa: CASSVSSGVQETQYF; CDR3nt: TGTGCCAGCAGCGTATCAAGCGGGGTACAAGAGACCCAGTACTTC
v_gene: TRBV5-1; j_gene: TRBJ2-7; d_gene: TRBD1; abundance: -; CDR3aa: CASSLEGQGWDEQYF; CDR3nt: TGCGCCAGCAGCTTGGAGGGACAGGGGTGGGACGAGCAGTACTTC
v_gene: TRBV5-6; j_gene: TRBJ2-1; d_gene: -; abundance: -; CDR3aa: CASSVSRNEQFF; CDR3nt: TGTGCCAGCAGCGTGTCTAGGAATGAGCAGTTCTTC
v_gene: TRBV6-6; j_gene: TRBJ2-3; d_gene: TRBD2; abundance: -; CDR3aa: CASSYILGEGDTQYF; CDR3nt: TGTGCCAGCAGTTACATCCTGGGGGAGGGAGATACGCAGTATTTT
v_gene: TRBV5-1; j_gene: TRBJ1-2; d_gene: -; abundance: -; CDR3aa: CASSFGEALDGYTF; CDR3nt: TGCGCCAGCAGCTTCGGGGAGGCCCTGGATGGCTACACCTTC
v_gene: TRBV11-2; j_gene: TRBJ1-3; d_gene: -; abundance: once; CDR3aa: CASPGGPSYSGNTIYF; CDR3nt: TGTGCCAGTCCGGGGGGGCCGTCCTACTCTGGAAACACCATATATTTT
v_gene: TRBV7-8; j_gene: TRBJ1-5; d_gene: TRBD1; abundance: -; CDR3aa: CASSRNRGLGQPQHF; CDR3nt: TGTGCCAGCAGCCGAAACAGGGGGCTTGGTCAGCCCCAGCATTTT
v_gene: TRBV30; j_gene: TRBJ1-6; d_gene: TRBD1; abundance: -; CDR3aa: CAWSVTPTGTDSPLHF; CDR3nt: TGTGCCTGGAGTGTAACCCCGACAGGGACAGACTCACCCCTCCACTTT
v_gene: TRBV27; j_gene: TRBJ1-4; d_gene: -; abundance: -; CDR3aa: CASSVWGGRDEKLFF; CDR3nt: TGTGCCAGCAGTGTGTGGGGGGGGCGGGATGAAAAACTGTTTTTT
v_gene: TRBV7-2; j_gene: TRBJ1-2; d_gene: -; abundance: -; CDR3aa: CASSLVGARYGYTF; CDR3nt: TGTGCCAGCAGCTTAGTAGGGGCTAGGTATGGCTACACCTTC
v_gene: TRBV11-3; j_gene: TRBJ2-3; d_gene: TRBD2; abundance: -; CDR3aa: CASSSGGVSGGPSTDTQYF; CDR3nt: TGTGCCAGCAGCTCTGGCGGGGTCAGCGGGGGGCCGAGCACAGATACGCAGTATTTT